This entry lists 2 T cell receptor beta chains sequenced from one sample in a study of blood T cell repertoires in COVID-19. Here immunoSEQ multiplex PCR was the method, and the copy in TCRdb shows in-frame clones only, minus some. The data contain tens of thousands of clones, approximately 88% of them seen just once; the ten biggest clones take up more than 2%. Sequenced sample: peripheral blood. Every receptor here comes from a man older than 75 with active or convalescent COVID-19.

A single count supports this clone. The gene calls are TRBV6-4 and TRBJ2-1; 8 nucleotides line up with TRBD1. There are 15 residues in the CDR3. V was clipped by 4 bases and J by 8 bases; unmatched bases: 10. Germline V lookup: CDR1 MRHNA, CDR2 SNTAGT. CDR3 sequence (DNA): TGTGCCAGCAGTGTCGAGTTACAGGGGGGCCATGAGCAGTTCTTC. Translation gives CASSVELQGGHEQFF.

The J gene is TRBJ2-1, the V gene TRBV4-3; TRBD2 agrees at 8 bases. The CDR3 runs to 16 residues. V shed 0 bases and J 4 bases; nucleotides not matched to a gene: 5. Germline CDR1 and CDR2: LGHNA and YSLEER. This CDR3 reads CASSQDLEREYNEQFF. CDR3 nucleotide sequence: TGCGCCAGCAGCCAAGATCTGGAGCGGGAGTACAATGAGCAGTTCTTC.